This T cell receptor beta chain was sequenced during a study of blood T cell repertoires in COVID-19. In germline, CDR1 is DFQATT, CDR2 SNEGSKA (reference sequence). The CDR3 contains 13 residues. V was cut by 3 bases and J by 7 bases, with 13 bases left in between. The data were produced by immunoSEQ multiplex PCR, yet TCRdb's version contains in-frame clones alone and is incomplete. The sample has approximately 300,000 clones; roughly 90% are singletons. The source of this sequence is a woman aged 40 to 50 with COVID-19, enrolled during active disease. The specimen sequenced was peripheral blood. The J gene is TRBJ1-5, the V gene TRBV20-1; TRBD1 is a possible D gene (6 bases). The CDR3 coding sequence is TGCAGTGCTAGTTCGGGGGGCGACCAGCCCCAGCATTTT. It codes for CSASSGGDQPQHF.